These 8 T cell receptor beta chains share one sample of origin, sequenced in a study of blood T cell repertoires in COVID-19. Repertoires were generated with immunoSEQ multiplex PCR, while TCRdb's copy carries only in-frame clones and drops some. The data contain around 200,000 clones, about nine tenths of them singletons. The sequenced sample consisted of peripheral blood. The receptors come from a man between 70 and 80 years old with active or convalescent COVID-19.

The gene calls are TRBV21-1 and TRBJ1-1; TRBD1 is the table's D call, not checked against the DNA. TRBV21-1 is a pseudogene. The CDR3 is 16 residues long. The CDR3 bases are TGTGCCAGCACCCAAGTGAGGACAGGGAGTTCTCGTGAAGCTTTCTTT. This translates into CASTQVRTGSSREAFF.

The V gene is TRBV6-5, the J gene TRBJ2-6, with D perhaps TRBD2 (6 bases). This CDR3 has 16 residues. Trimming took off 3 bases at V and 2 bases at J, with 11 bases between the two ends. Germline V gene lookup returns CDR1 MNHEY and CDR2 SVGAGI. The CDR3 spells CASSYGGAAGANVLTF. CDR3 nucleotide sequence: TGTGCCAGCAGTTATGGAGGGGCTGCTGGGGCCAACGTCCTGACTTTC.

The gene calls are TRBV27 and TRBJ1-1, with 7 bases that match TRBD1. The CDR3 sequence is 12 residues long. Germline V gives CDR1 MNHEY, CDR2 SMNVEV (reference sequence). V lost 8 bases and J lost 10; bases outside the gene matches: 10. CDR3 sequence: CASLGLPGGAFF. CDR3 nucleotide sequence: TGTGCCAGCCTTGGCCTCCCAGGGGGAGCTTTCTTT.

The V gene is TRBV5-1, the J gene TRBJ1-3, with 8 bases fitting TRBD1. Unmatched junction bases numbered 3, after V lost 4 bases and J lost 0 bases. Germline V gives CDR1 SGHRS, CDR2 YFSETQ. CDR3 length: 15 amino acids. The CDR3 protein is CASSGGQGSGNTIYF. The DNA of the CDR3 is TGCGCCAGCAGCGGTGGACAGGGCTCTGGAAACACCATATATTTT.

The CDR3 protein is CASSWDRATNGELFF. The CDR3 bases are TGTGCCAGCAGCTGGGACAGGGCAACTAACGGGGAGCTGTTTTTT. The V call is TRBV5-8, the J call TRBJ2-2, with TRBD1 matching over 9 bases. The junction had 7 bases not matched to a gene; V was cut back by 3 bases and J by 7 bases. CDR3 length: 15 residues. Germline values: CDR1 SGHTS, CDR2 YDEGEE.

The chain uses TRBV5-4 and TRBJ2-2; D is perhaps TRBD1 (5 bases). Trimming shortened V by 4 bases and J by 2 bases, and 12 bases separated the two germline ends. This CDR3 comprises 15 residues. Germline loops: CDR1 SGHNT, CDR2 YYREEE (reference sequence). CDR3 sequence: CASSQLGQNTGELFF. The DNA for the CDR3 is TGTGCCAGCAGCCAACTTGGACAAAACACCGGGGAGCTGTTTTTT.

The chain joins TRBV29-1 to TRBJ2-3; TRBD1 might be the D (5 bases). The CDR3 spans 12 residues. V was pared by 2 bases and J by 6 bases, with 9 bases between. Germline V CDR1 and CDR2: SQVTM, ANQGSEA. The CDR3 sequence is CSVEMGRDTQYF. The CDR3 coding sequence is TGCAGCGTTGAAATGGGGCGGGATACGCAGTATTTT.

The genes are TRBV4-1 and TRBJ2-7; TRBD2 matches at 7 bases. CDR3 size: 16 residues. V lost 4 bases, J lost 4 bases, and 13 bases stayed unmatched. Germline V lookup: CDR1 MGHRA, CDR2 YSYEKL. This CDR3 is CASSLAPGGGTYEQYF. CDR3 sequence (DNA): TGCGCCAGCAGCCTAGCCCCAGGCGGGGGTACTTACGAGCAGTACTTC.